This T cell receptor (beta chain) was profiled in a study of blood T cell repertoires in COVID-19. Study-level information: Both acute and convalescent COVID-19 samples were obtained from the United States, Italy and Spain.

The CDR3 spans 18 residues. The germline gives CDR1 LNHNV, CDR2 YYDKDF (reference sequence). V was trimmed by 5 bases and J by 6 bases, leaving 29 bases between them. In the original analysis: Nucleated cell number was recorded as an estimate derived from reference gene primer amplification. Produced via immunoSEQ multiplex PCR; TCRdb's table is partial and in-frame only. That table furnishes V, J and clone size, whereas the DNA furnished D and trimming. Of 250,000 to 300,000 clones in the sample, around nine tenths were seen once. The sequencing input was peripheral blood. This chain links TRBV15 with TRBJ2-7, with D possibly being TRBD2 (5 bases). This receptor was taken from a man in his forties with acute or convalescent COVID-19. The CDR3 nucleotides read TGTGCCACCAGCTTAGAGGGTATGGGGTCCGCCTGGCGGTTCGAGCAGTACTTC. Its translation: CATSLEGMGSAWRFEQYF.